This T cell receptor (beta chain) was sequenced in a study of T cell responses to AZD1222 COVID-19 vaccine. Study-level results: Spike-specific TCR breadth and depth went up after people got two AZD1222 doses. Among those given AZD1222, only five or six were seropositive at baseline.

The repertoire was sequenced with immunoSEQ multiplex PCR; TCRdb's copy has only in-frame clones and lacks some. This table has some 100,000 clones, 80% to 90% appearing once. As concerns this clone: Its antigen is undetermined.

The material sequenced was peripheral blood, taken 28 days after the second AZD1222 dose. The source of this sequence is an adult who received the AZD1222 COVID-19 vaccine.

CDR3 DNA sequence: TGTGCCAGCTGGACAGATATGAACACTGAAGCTTTCTTT. Translated, it gives CASWTDMNTEAFF. V gene TRBV12-3 or TRBV12-4 combines with J gene TRBJ1-1; D may be TRBD1 (6 bases). Trimming took 8 bases from V and 0 from J, leaving 10 bases between them. This CDR3 region has 13 residues.